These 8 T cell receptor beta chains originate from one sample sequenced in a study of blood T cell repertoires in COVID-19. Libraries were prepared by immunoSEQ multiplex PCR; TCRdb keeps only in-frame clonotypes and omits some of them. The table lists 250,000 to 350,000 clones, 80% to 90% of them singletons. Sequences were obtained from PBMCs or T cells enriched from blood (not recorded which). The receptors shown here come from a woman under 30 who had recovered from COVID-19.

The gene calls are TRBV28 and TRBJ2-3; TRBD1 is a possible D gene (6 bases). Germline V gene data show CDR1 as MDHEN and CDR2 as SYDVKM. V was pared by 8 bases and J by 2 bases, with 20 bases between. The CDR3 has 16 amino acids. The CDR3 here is CASPGTNEQLTDTQYF. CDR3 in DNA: TGTGCCAGCCCCGGGACAAATGAGCAACTCACAGATACGCAGTATTTT.

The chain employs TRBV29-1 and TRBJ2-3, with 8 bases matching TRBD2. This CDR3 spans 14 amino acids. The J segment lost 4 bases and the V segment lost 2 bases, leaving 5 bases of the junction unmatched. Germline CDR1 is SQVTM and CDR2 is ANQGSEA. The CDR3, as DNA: TGCAGCGTTGAAATGGGCGGGGGGCCAGATACGCAGTATTTT. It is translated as CSVEMGGGPDTQYF.

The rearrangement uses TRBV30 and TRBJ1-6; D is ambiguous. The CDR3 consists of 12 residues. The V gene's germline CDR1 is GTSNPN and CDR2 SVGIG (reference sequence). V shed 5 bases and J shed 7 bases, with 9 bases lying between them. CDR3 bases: TGTGCCTGGGCTGGGAGGAATTCACCCCTCCACTTT. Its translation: CAWAGRNSPLHF. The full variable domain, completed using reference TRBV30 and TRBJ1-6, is SQTIHQWPATLVQPVGSPLSLECTVEGTSNPNLYWYRQAAGRGLQLLFYSVGIGQISSEVPQNLSASRPQDRQFILSSKKLLLSDSGFYLCAWAGRNSPLHFGNGTRLTVT.

CDR3 nucleotides: TGTGCCAGCAGCTTTGGCGGGGATGACACTGAAGCTTTCTTT. Its protein is CASSFGGDDTEAFF. The chain has TRBV11-3 and TRBJ1-1; no firm D call. The germline V gene encodes CDR1 SGHNT and CDR2 YENEEA. The V end lost 3 bases, the J end lost 3 bases, and 11 bases lay between the germline ends. CDR3 length: 14 amino acids.

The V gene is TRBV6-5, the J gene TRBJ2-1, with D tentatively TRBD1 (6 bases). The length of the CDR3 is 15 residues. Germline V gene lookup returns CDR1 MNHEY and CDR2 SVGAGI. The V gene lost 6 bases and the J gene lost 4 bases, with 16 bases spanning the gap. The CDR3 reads CASRLPGVIYNEQFF. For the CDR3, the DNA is TGTGCCAGCAGGCTCCCAGGGGTGATATACAATGAGCAGTTCTTC.

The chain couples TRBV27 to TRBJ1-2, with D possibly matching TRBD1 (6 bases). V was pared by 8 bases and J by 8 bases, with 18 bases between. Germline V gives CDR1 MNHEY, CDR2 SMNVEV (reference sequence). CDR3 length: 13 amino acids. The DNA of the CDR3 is TGTGCCAGCTCCCAGGGGAGTTTACGGGGCTACACCTTC. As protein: CASSQGSLRGYTF.

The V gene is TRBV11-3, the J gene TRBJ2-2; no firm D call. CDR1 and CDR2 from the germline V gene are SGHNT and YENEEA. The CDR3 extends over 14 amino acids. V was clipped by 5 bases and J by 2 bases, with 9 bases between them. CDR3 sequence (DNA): TGTGCCAGCAGCCAAGACACAAACACCGGGGAGCTGTTTTTT. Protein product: CASSQDTNTGELFF.

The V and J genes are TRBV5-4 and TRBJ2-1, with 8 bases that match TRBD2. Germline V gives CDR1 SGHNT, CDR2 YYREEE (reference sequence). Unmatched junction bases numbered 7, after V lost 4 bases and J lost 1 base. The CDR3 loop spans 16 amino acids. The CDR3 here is CASSHERGGSYNEQFF. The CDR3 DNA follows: TGTGCCAGCAGCCACGAACGGGGGGGTTCCTACAATGAGCAGTTCTTC. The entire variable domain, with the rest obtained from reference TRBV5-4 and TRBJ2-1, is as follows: ETGVTQSPTHLIKTRGQQVTLRCSSQSGHNTVSWYQQALGQGPQFIFQYYREEENGRGNFPPRFSGLQFPNYSSELNVNALELDDSALYLCASSHERGGSYNEQFFGPGTRLTVL.